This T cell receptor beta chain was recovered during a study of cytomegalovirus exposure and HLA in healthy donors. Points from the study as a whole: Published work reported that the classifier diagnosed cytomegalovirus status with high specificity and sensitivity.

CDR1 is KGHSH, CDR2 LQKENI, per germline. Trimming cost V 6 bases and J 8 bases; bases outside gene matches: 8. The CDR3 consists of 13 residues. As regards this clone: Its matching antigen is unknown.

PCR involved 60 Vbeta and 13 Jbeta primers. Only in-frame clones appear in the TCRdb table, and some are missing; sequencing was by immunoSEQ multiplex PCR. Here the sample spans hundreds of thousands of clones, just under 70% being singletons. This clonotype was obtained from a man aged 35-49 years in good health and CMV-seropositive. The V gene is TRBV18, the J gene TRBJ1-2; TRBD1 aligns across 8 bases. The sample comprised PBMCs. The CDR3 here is CASSPGQDGGYTF. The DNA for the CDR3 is TGTGCCAGCTCTCCGGGACAGGATGGGGGCTACACCTTC.